One and the same sample provided the 5 T cell receptor beta chains below, sequenced in a study of PD-1 and CTLA-4 blockade in melanoma (dated by TCRdb to about 2021). Libraries were constructed by the immunoSEQ multiplex PCR assay. The table was pulled from immuneACCESS by TCRdb, which kept in-frame rearrangements only. Such tables lose some clones; where checked, under half of the loss comes from unresolved V genes, and the rest has no known cause. Across this sample there are over 5,500 clones, with over 70% seen only once. Jointly, the top ten make up around 40% of the sample. The specimen was CD8+ T cells from peripheral blood, collected before anti-PD-1 treatment. These receptors were obtained from a human donor with melanoma.

The V call is TRBV5-8, the J call TRBJ2-7; D gene uncertain. The CDR3 sequence is 14 residues long. Germline values: CDR1 SGHTS, CDR2 YDEGEE. V was pared by 1 base and J by 2 bases, with 10 bases between. The CDR3 reads CASSLRRRTYEQYF. CDR3 DNA: TGTGCCAGCAGCTTGCGGCGGAGAACCTACGAGCAGTACTTC.

The V call is TRBV27, the J call TRBJ2-1; D might be TRBD1 (5 bases). The V and J ends lost 4 bases and 12 bases respectively, with 10 bases between them. The length of the CDR3 is 11 residues. CDR1 is MNHEY, CDR2 SMNVEV, per germline (reference sequence). CDR3 amino acids: CASSSGHPQFF. Written as DNA, the CDR3 is TGTGCCAGCAGTTCCGGACATCCGCAGTTCTTC.

The chain recombines TRBV30 with TRBJ2-1, with D tentatively TRBD1 (5 bases). The V gene's germline CDR1 is GTSNPN and CDR2 SVGIG (reference sequence). Deletions cut 4 bases from V and 4 bases from J, with 11 bases between. This CDR3 has 13 residues. For the CDR3, the DNA is TGTGCCTGGAACCCTACAGGATACAATGAGCAGTTCTTC. It codes for CAWNPTGYNEQFF.

The genes are TRBV7-6 and TRBJ2-3; 10 nucleotides line up with TRBD2. The CDR3 is 18 amino acids. V lost 0 bases, J lost 4 bases, and 10 bases stayed unmatched. In germline, CDR1 is SGHVS, CDR2 FNYEAQ. The CDR3 region is CASSLARASGSLADTQYF. The DNA for the CDR3 is TGTGCCAGCAGCTTAGCGCGGGCTAGCGGGAGCTTAGCAGATACGCAGTATTTT.

This clone was picked up a small number of times. V and J are TRBV5-1 and TRBJ1-1; D remains ambiguous. The V gene lost 4 bases and the J gene lost 1 base, with 26 bases spanning the gap. This CDR3 spans 19 amino acids. The V gene's germline CDR1 is SGHRS and CDR2 YFSETQ. The CDR3 DNA reads as TGCGCCAGCAGCCCCGATAACACCGACCTCAGCGAAGAGAACACTGAAGCTTTCTTT. It encodes CASSPDNTDLSEENTEAFF.